The source of this T cell receptor (beta chain) is a study of Graves' ophthalmopathy and Graves' hyperthyroidism. Study context: At initial diagnosis, peripheral blood was obtained, and this preceded any treatment.

Germline assignment: CDR1 SEHNR and CDR2 FQNEAQ (reference sequence). The CDR3 spans 15 residues. The ends were cut back, 5 bases at V and 5 bases at J, with 19 bases in the middle. Transcripts of RNA were the source for amplifying TCR beta CDR3 regions. The workflow started with a first-round RT-PCR run with HTBI primers and then moved on to a second-round multiplex PCR. TCRdb itself ran the multiplex PCR reads through MiXCR, one entry per CDR3 protein. The table records over 650,000 distinct CDR3 sequences, just over 40% of them present only once. The chain joins TRBV7-9 to TRBJ2-7; unclear D gene. The specimen was peripheral blood. The origin of this receptor is an adult man with Graves' ophthalmopathy. The CDR3 nucleotides are TGTGCCAGCAGCCCTTGGGTGGCGGTACTCGACGAGCAGTACTTC. Its translation is CASSPWVAVLDEQYF.